What follows is one T cell receptor beta chain and its context. What it binds is not known. TCRdb keeps only in-frame clones here, not all; method: immunoSEQ multiplex PCR. Of tens of thousands of clones listed, about 80% are singletons. The sample is drawn from a study of STAT5B mutations in CD4+ large granular lymphocyte leukemia. Background on the study: Among healthy donors, a particular HLA allele went with more CDR3 'QG' motifs. Study-wide findings and caveats: Main leukemic clonotypes were patient-specific, but 20% to 25% appeared at low frequency elsewhere.

V lost 8 bases, J lost 1 base, and 6 bases lay in between. Germline V gene data show CDR1 as LNHDA and CDR2 as SQIVND (reference sequence). The CDR3 totals 12 residues. Material for sequencing was CD4+ T cells from blood buffy coats. This chain links TRBV19 with TRBJ1-5; D remains unclear. The sequence derives from a human donor in good health. The CDR3 DNA is TGTGCCAGTCGAGGGAGCAATCAGCCCCAGCATTTT. Translation: CASRGSNQPQHF. Full variable domain (remainder filled in from reference TRBV19 and TRBJ1-5): DGGITQSPKYLFRKEGQNVTLSCEQNLNHDAMYWYRQDPGQGLRLIYYSQIVNDFQKGDIAEGYSVSREKKESFPLTVTSAQKNPTAFYLCASRGSNQPQHFGDGTRLSIL.